This T cell receptor beta chain was captured by sequencing in a study of beta chain features in type 1 diabetes. Notes on the study in general: At VDJ recombination sites, type 1 diabetes patients had fewer insertions and more deleted nucleotides.

Of the isolated RNA, all was reverse transcribed, and so the sequenced material was expressed TCRB transcripts. Profiled with immunoSEQ multiplex PCR; TCRdb holds only in-frame clones, not every one. Altogether about 150,000 clones are present, 9.2% being singletons, with the ten largest covering about 0.66%. This CDR3 has 16 amino acids. Germline CDR1 reads SNHLY; CDR2 reads FYNNEI. J lost 1 base, V lost 6 bases, and 4 bases had no gene match. With respect to this clone: The antigen is not known.

Sequenced input: central memory CD4+ T cells from blood. The chain is built from TRBV2 and TRBJ2-5; 14 nucleotides match TRBD2. This receptor was obtained from a man aged 18 to 29 in good health. The CDR3 sequence is CASSLGLAGVQETQYF. The CDR3 region has the DNA TGTGCCAGCAGCTTGGGACTAGCGGGGGTCCAAGAGACCCAGTACTTC.